This T cell receptor (beta chain) was captured by sequencing in a study of T cells in Graves' hyperthyroidism and ophthalmopathy (dated by TCRdb to between 2018 and 2021). Some background on the complete study: Peripheral blood samples were taken at initial diagnosis, before any treatment was given. To identify distinguishing TCR V-J signatures, a discovery cohort of about 100 patients was used, comprising approximately 40 with Graves' ophthalmopathy and around 57 with stable Graves' hyperthyroidism. Prospective prediction of ophthalmopathy was tested in an independent validation cohort consisting of roughly 20 hyperthyroidism patients and more than 15 patients who later progressed to ophthalmopathy. For training and testing, the 100 or so patients in the discovery cohort were randomly divided in a 7:3 ratio. In addition, the study compared T-cell repertoires in thyroid tissue and in blood from about six Graves' hyperthyroidism patients. After blood sampling, hyperthyroidism patients were treated with methimazole at a starting dose of 30 mg daily, and ophthalmopathy patients were treated with high-dose intravenous methylprednisolone. The paper describes TCR Vbeta CDR3 sequencing of around 130 peripheral blood samples, made up of under 50 ophthalmopathy patients, approximately 76 hyperthyroidism patients and some 17 progressor patients. General conclusions and limits of the study: In validation, the model predicted progression to ophthalmopathy with 65% to 71% sensitivity and around 72% specificity, a median of roughly seven months before onset. In cross-validation, a model built on a 13 V-J signature told ophthalmopathy apart from stable hyperthyroidism with under 90% sensitivity and approximately 81% specificity, and in testing the same model reached 80%/75%. Sample size was not statistically predetermined, and investigators were not blinded to group allocation. Most expanded thyroid clonotypes (frequency above 0.001) were also detected in blood, a finding suggesting that blood repertoires may reflect thyroid immune responses.

V is cut by 8 bases and J by 2 bases, and the space between the germline ends is 6 bases. The CDR3 has 11 amino acids, counting the end cysteine and phenylalanine. CDR3 DNA only is kept here, 33 bases in frame from base 1. Sequences MGHDK (CDR1) and SYGVNS (CDR2) are obtained from the germline V gene. Amplification of TCR beta CDR3 regions was carried out from RNA transcripts. The TCR CDR3 was subjected to a first round of RT-PCR using the HTBI primer set and the Qiagen OneStep RT-PCR kit. Libraries were constructed in a second round of multiplex PCR, after which size selection and purification were carried out. Libraries were sequenced paired-end with 100 bp reads on an Illumina HiSeq2000. The original methods were these. SOAPnuke was used to process the raw data, with reads discarded if the reads contained adapters or uncalled bases, had a mean Phred below 15, or lacked an exact constant-primer or identifier match. COPE v1.2.5 was used to merge high-quality paired reads, and clonotypes were defined as unique nucleotide sequences. MiTCR v1.1 was used to align the clonotypes against IMGT TRBV, TRBD and TRBJ reference segments. Only V-J combinations with frequency above 0.0001, covering 99% to 99.2% of repertoires, were analysed. The TCS score was defined as the ratio of F50 (clonal expansion) to E x V (chaos), calculated using BLOSUM62-based TCRdist between CDR3 peptides within each V-J. Welch's t-statistics and random forest reduced fewer than 600 V-J features to about 13, which were used in a naive Bayes classifier (R e1071). The Morisita-Horn index was used to measure how similar the thyroid and blood repertoires were. TCRdb passed the public sequencing reads through fastp at Q25 and MiXCR, retaining productive beta sequences. Duplicate CDR3 protein sequences are folded into a single record with the most common DNA and genes. The authors' filters were not applied to this entry. For this sample there are nearly 750,000 distinct CDR3 sequences; over 35% appear just once. The ten largest clones capture less than 35% of the sample.

Stable Graves' hyperthyroidism was defined as no progression to ophthalmopathy during 18 months of follow-up. Hyperthyroidism patients were newly diagnosed, with disease duration under 2 months, and aged 18 to 65 years. Exclusion was applied to patients with uncontrolled infections, other autoimmune diseases, pregnancy or lactation. Diagnoses were established on the basis of clinical symptoms, serum thyroxine and TRAb, thyroid ultrasound, and orbital computed tomography. PBMCs were separated from over 9 ml of fresh peripheral blood using Ficoll-Paque density gradient centrifugation. Trizol reagent was used to extract total RNA, and RNA quality was then checked on an Agilent 2100 Bioanalyzer. This clonotype was seen at least ten times. Its antigen remains undetermined. There are no base qualities to consult, and no much larger clone falls within one base.

The rearrangement combines TRBV25-1 with TRBJ1-2; the D gene assignment is ambiguous. The clonotype originates from a woman in her forties with Graves' hyperthyroidism. Sequencing input: blood. Here is the DNA: TGTGCCAGCGCTCACAACTATGGCTACACCTTC. It translates to CASAHNYGYTF.